The 6 T cell receptor beta chains reported below all come from one sample, sequenced in a study of cytomegalovirus exposure and HLA in healthy donors. The PCR employed 60 Vbeta primers together with 13 Jbeta primers. Sequenced by immunoSEQ multiplex PCR; TCRdb stores in-frame clones only, minus some. Of 150,000 to 190,000 clones in the sample, more than 75% were seen once. Material: PBMCs. All receptors come from a woman between 18 and 29 years old in good health and CMV-seronegative.

This chain links TRBV29-1 with TRBJ2-7, with 7 positions matching TRBD2. With 7 bases clipped from V and 6 bases from J, the junction kept 9 bases outside the gene matches. Germline CDR1 SQVTM, CDR2 ANQGSEA. CDR3 length: 12 residues. The CDR3 sequence: CSAGLGTGEQYF. The CDR3 coding sequence is TGCAGCGCTGGACTAGGAACGGGCGAGCAGTACTTC.

The CDR3 reads CASSSVDWADTQYF. The DNA for the CDR3 is TGTGCCAGCAGCTCCGTGGACTGGGCCGATACGCAGTATTTT. The chain combines TRBV7-2 with TRBJ2-3, with D possibly matching TRBD2 (5 bases). V lost 4 bases and J lost 6, with 14 bases in between. Germline lookup yields CDR1 SGHTA and CDR2 FQGNSA. The CDR3 is 14 residues long. The whole variable domain, filled in from reference TRBV7-2 and TRBJ2-3, reads GAGVSQSPSNKVTEKGKDVELRCDPISGHTALYWYRQSLGQGLEFLIYFQGNSAPDKSGLPSDRFSAERTGGSVSTLTIQRTQQEDSAVYLCASSSVDWADTQYFGPGTRLTVL.

This chain links TRBV25-1 with TRBJ1-2, with 7 bases that match TRBD1. CDR3 length: 13 amino acids. Germline CDR1 reads MGHDK; CDR2 reads SYGVNS. The ends lost 1 base at V and 4 bases at J; junction bases unmatched: 0. CDR3 sequence reads: CASSESGGYGYTF. DNA for the CDR3: TGTGCCAGCAGTGAATCAGGGGGCTATGGCTACACCTTC.

The chain joins TRBV7-9 to TRBJ2-7; D gene ambiguous. The CDR3 covers 12 residues. Trimming cost V 5 bases and J 6 bases, with 11 bases left between them. The germline V gene has CDR1 SEHNR and CDR2 FQNEAQ (reference sequence). The CDR3 coding sequence is TGTGCCAGCAGCCCATACCCAGGCGAGCAGTACTTC. It encodes CASSPYPGEQYF.

The V call is TRBV7-9, the J call TRBJ2-7; 10 nucleotides line up with TRBD1. The CDR3 length is 18 residues. V gave up 0 bases and J gave up 3 bases; unmatched junction bases: 11. The germline CDR1 and CDR2 sequences are SEHNR and FQNEAQ (reference sequence). CDR3 bases: TGTGCCAGCAGCTTAGCGCTTCGGGGGACAGGGGTATACTACGAGCAGTACTTC. It is translated as CASSLALRGTGVYYEQYF.

The chain recombines TRBV30 with TRBJ2-7, with D maybe TRBD2 (6 bases). The V end was cut by 1 base, the J end by 4 bases, with 20 bases between. The CDR3 is 16 residues long. Germline CDR1 and CDR2: GTSNPN and SVGIG (reference sequence). CDR3 region: CAWSAPGLSYSYEQYF. In DNA, the CDR3 is TGTGCCTGGAGTGCACCGGGACTTTCCTACTCATACGAGCAGTACTTC. Full variable domain (rest looked up from reference TRBV30 and TRBJ2-7): SQTIHQWPATLVQPVGSPLSLECTVEGTSNPNLYWYRQAAGRGLQLLFYSVGIGQISSEVPQNLSASRPQDRQFILSSKKLLLSDSGFYLCAWSAPGLSYSYEQYFGPGTRLTVT.